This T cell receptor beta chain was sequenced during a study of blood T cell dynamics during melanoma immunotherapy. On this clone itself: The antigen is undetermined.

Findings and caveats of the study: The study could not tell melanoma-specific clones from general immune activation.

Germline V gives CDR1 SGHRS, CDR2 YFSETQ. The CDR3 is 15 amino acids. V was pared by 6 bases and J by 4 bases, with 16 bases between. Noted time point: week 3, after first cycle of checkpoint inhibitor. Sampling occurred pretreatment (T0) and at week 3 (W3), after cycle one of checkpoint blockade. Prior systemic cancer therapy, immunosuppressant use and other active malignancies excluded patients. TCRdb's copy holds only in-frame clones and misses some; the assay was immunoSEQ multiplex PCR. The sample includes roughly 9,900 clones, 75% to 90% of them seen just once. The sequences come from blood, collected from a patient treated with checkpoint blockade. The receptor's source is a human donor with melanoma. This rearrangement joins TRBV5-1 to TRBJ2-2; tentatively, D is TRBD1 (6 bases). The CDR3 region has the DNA TGCGCCAGCAACCCGGGACATTCGGGCACCGGGGAGCTGTTTTTT. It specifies CASNPGHSGTGELFF.